This T cell receptor beta chain was sequenced during a study of blood T cell repertoires in COVID-19. Study in general: The United States, Italy and Spain supplied acute and convalescent COVID-19 samples.

The junction had 6 bases not matched to a gene; V was cut back by 2 bases and J by 3 bases. The V gene's germline CDR1 is KGHSH and CDR2 LQKENI. This CDR3 comprises 15 residues. Original methodology: Reference gene primer amplification gave nucleated cell count estimates. Sequencing was performed with immunoSEQ multiplex PCR; in TCRdb, only in-frame clones are kept and a portion is missing. V, J and clone size are those of that table, while D and trimming were read from the DNA. The table has a few hundred thousand clones, more than 85% seen once. The chain joins TRBV18 to TRBJ1-1; 7 bases match TRBD1. This TCR was sampled from a human donor in a cohort sampled during active COVID-19. The material sequenced was peripheral blood. The chain's CDR3 is CASSPSTGEDTEAFF. In DNA form, the CDR3 reads TGTGCCAGCTCACCAAGTACAGGGGAGGACACTGAAGCTTTCTTT.